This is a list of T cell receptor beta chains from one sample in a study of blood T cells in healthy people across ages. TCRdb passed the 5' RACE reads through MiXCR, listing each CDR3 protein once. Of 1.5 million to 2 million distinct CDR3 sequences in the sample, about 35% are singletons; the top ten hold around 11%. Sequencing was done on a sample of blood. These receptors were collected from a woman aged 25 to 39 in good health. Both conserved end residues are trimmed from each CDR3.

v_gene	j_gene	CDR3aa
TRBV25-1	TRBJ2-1	ASSGPPYNEQF
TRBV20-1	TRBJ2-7	SARRTSEKMGYEQY
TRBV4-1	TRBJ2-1	ASSHLLFFGRVLDHNEQF
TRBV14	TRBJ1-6	ASSHTGDVSPLH
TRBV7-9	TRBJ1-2	ASSWDGSFTCT
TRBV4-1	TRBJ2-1	ASSHSEASYNEQF
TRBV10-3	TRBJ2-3	AISERGTGWGGTDTQY
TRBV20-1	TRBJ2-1	SAPPRTSSYNEQF
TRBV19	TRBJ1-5	ASNHRNSNQPQH
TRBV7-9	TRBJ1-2	ASSFSQPRGYT
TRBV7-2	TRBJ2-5	ASSLALLFGETQY
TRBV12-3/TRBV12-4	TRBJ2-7	ASSLSGMTGEQY
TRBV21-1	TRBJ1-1	ASSLRKTGQVGEAF
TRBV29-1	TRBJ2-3	SAGLWASGTDTQY
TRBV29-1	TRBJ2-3	SVGTLTDTQY
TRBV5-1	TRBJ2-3	ASSSGLITDTQY
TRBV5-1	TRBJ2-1	ASSSAGGLWETQF
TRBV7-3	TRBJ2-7	ASGLDRTYEQY
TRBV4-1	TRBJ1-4	ASSQGFQGAGEKLF
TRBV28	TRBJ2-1	ASSRQLGISDEQF
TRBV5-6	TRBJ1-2	ASSTPTETNGYT
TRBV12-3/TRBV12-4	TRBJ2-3	ASRQGLAGEVSADTQY
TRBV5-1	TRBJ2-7	ASRGPPADEQY
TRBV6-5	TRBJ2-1	ASSSELGASSYNEQF
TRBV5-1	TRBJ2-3	ASSLPPGTSLDTQY
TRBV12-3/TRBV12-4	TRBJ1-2	ASSSRTGAGGYT
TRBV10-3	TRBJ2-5	AIRRDSQETQY
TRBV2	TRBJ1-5	ASSGGGVGQPQH
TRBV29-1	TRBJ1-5	SVGGISNQPQH
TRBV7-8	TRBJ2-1	ASSLSAGGDFNEQC
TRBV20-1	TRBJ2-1	SASPGTGEGHEQF
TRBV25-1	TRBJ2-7	ASSPRGQRRNEQY
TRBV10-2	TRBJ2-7	ASSDYHEQY
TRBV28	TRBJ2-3	ASSTQGPIGTDTQY
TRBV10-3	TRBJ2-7	AISGDEKQY
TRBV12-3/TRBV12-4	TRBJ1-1	ASSLETGRTEAF
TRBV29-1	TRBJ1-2	SAMTGNYGYT
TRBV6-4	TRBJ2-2	ASSDSSNTGELF
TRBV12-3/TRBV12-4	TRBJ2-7	ASNKGNYEQY